This TCR beta chain appears in the sequencing data of a study of early T cells in non-severe SARS-CoV-2 infection (dated by TCRdb to the early 2020s). Study-wide context: Because TCR sequencing relied on bulk RNA taken from unsorted whole blood, pairing of alpha and beta chains was not possible. Here is what the overall study found, with its caveats: VDJdb matching was skewed toward anti-spike CD8 responses and likely underestimated virus-specific expansions by missing private and CD4 specificities.

Measured from the cysteine to the phenylalanine, the CDR3 is 15 residues long. The retained sequence is limited to the CDR3, 45 bases, with the frame set at the first base. For CDR1 and CDR2, the germline V gene lists LGHNA and YSLEER. The study was a case-control design nested within a healthcare worker cohort in London, UK, with weekly nasopharyngeal swab PCR tests and blood sampling. Healthcare workers were recruited between 23 and 31 March 2020, during the week of the UK lockdown, and were followed weekly for up to 16 weeks. Points on this clonotype: Its binding antigen is unknown. This may be a read error: a much more frequent sequence differs by one nucleotide.

To prepare the library, 5' RACE was applied. The instrument given in TCRdb is NextSeq 500. The TCR library protocol attached unique molecular identifiers to individual cDNA molecules to correct for sequencing error and PCR bias. Both TCR alpha and beta chains were sequenced, and tight co-correlation was observed between alpha and beta sequence abundances in each sample. The original methods were these. V gene, J gene and CDR3 annotation of TCR sequences was performed with Decombinator V4. Expanded TCRs were defined as changing significantly between any two time points under a Poisson model with p below 0.0001. TCR abundances were normalised to the total number of TCRs sequenced per sample and were expressed as counts per million. MAIT TCRs were defined by TRAV1-2 paired with TRAJ12, TRAJ20 or TRAJ33, and iNKT TCRs by TRAV10 paired with TRAJ18. VDJdb, accessed on 1 November 2021, was searched for TCRs annotated for CMV, EBV and SARS-CoV-2, and TCRs annotated for more than one antigen were excluded. In-frame beta chains were kept once TCRdb had trimmed the public reads at Q25 with fastp and called clones with MiXCR. Each record represents a unique CDR3 protein, reported with the most common genes and DNA among its rows. TCRdb's processing, not the authors' own work, is the source of the V and J calls. A total of around 44,000 distinct CDR3 sequences appear in this sample, 7.7% of them only once. Around 6.1% of the sample lies in the top ten.

In this chain, TRBV4-3 is recombined with TRBJ2-7; TRBD1 is a weak D gene call, 6 bases matching. Source material: whole blood. This sequence was found in an adult who was a healthcare worker with PCR-confirmed SARS-CoV-2 infection or an uninfected control (not recorded which). The CDR3: CAGSQELQGQYEQYF. The bases are TGCGCCGGCAGCCAAGAATTGCAGGGGCAATACGAGCAGTACTTC.